This T cell receptor (beta chain) was observed in a study of HIV-infected children after antiretroviral therapy interruption. Across the whole study: Interruption group median age about 9.9 years; continuous group around 8 years.

Noted treatment: PENTA 11 planned treatment interruption arm or continuous ART arm. At least 24 weeks of at least three-drug ART, in children 2 to 15 years. Sorting from thawed PBMCs isolated naive CD4+ CD45RA+ CD45RO- T cells. RNA-based 3' RACE libraries used unique molecular identifiers. TCRdb processed the 3' RACE reads anew with MiXCR; each CDR3 protein has one entry. The table shows 40,000 to 55,000 distinct CDR3 sequences, with around 4.5% occurring only once. V was clipped by 3 bases and J by 2 bases, with 11 bases between them. This CDR3 comprises 15 residues. CDR1 and CDR2 (germline): ENHRY, SYGVKD. Whole-study findings and limits: The Gini coefficient of naive CD4+ repertoires rose, returning to baseline by 3 years.

This clonotype was found many times. Its specificity is unknown. This sequence joins TRBV10-3 and TRBJ1-5, with D uncertain. Material: CD45RA+ CD4+ T cells from PBMCs, pooled from several time points, obtained from a donor given antiretroviral therapy, either interrupted or continuous. Indicated subset: naive CD4+ CD45RA+ CD45RO- T cells. The sequence came from a pool of human donors with HIV. CDR3 DNA: TGTGCCATCAGTGAAGCCCGGGAGGGCAATCAGCCCCAGCATTTT. Residues: CAISEAREGNQPQHF.